A single sample is the source of the 2 T cell receptor beta chains below, sequenced in a study of post-analysis software for immune sequencing data. Whole-study findings and limits: In patients, about 5 TRBV segments were more frequent than in controls, with TRBV5-6, TRBV5-1 and TRBV20-1 among them.

For these receptors, no antigen is known. Tagging with unique molecular identifiers was a feature of the TCR beta cDNA libraries. TCRdb redid the calling of the PCR reads with MiXCR, one entry per CDR3 protein. This sample has about 770,000 distinct CDR3 sequences, with about 45% found just once. The source material was blood. These receptors were taken from a girl aged 10-17 years with multiple sclerosis.

This chain connects TRBV4-3 to TRBJ2-1, with a weak D call TRBD1 (7 bases). This CDR3 has 14 residues. Germline V gene sequence: CDR1 LGHNA, CDR2 YSLEER. V lost 3 bases to trimming and J lost 8 bases, with 14 bases between them. CDR3 nucleotides: TGCGCCAGCAGCCAGACCAGGGGGGACGATGAGCAGTTCTTC. This sequence encodes CASSQTRGDDEQFF.

The rearrangement joins TRBV9 to TRBJ2-1; perhaps TRBD1 as D (6 bases). CDR3 length equals 16 residues. V lost 2 bases, J lost 2 bases, and 14 bases lay in between. Germline values: CDR1 SGDLS, CDR2 YYNGEE. The CDR3 region has the DNA TGTGCCAGCAGCGTTGTTTTTGAGGGGGCCTACAATGAGCAGTTCTTC. Encoded protein: CASSVVFEGAYNEQFF.